Presented here are 20 T cell receptor beta chains from one specimen sequenced in a study of radiotherapy plus CTLA-4 blockade in lung cancer. Method: immunoSEQ multiplex PCR; TCRdb's copy keeps in-frame clones and lacks some. The sample has about 110,000 clones, approximately 80% seen once. The sample here was peripheral blood, taken from a patient treated with radiotherapy plus ipilimumab. The receptors originated from a human donor with non-small cell lung cancer that progressed on radiotherapy plus ipilimumab. Some clones in this sample may be carry-over from other donors' samples.

The chain combines TRBV7-3 with TRBJ1-1, with unresolved D. This CDR3 region has 15 residues. Trimming pared 3 bases from V and 0 bases from J, leaving 11 bases between. Germline V gene data show CDR1 as SGHTA and CDR2 as FQGTGA. CDR3 amino acids: CASSFSTPMNTEAFF. For the CDR3, the DNA is TGTGCCAGCAGCTTTAGTACTCCCATGAACACTGAAGCTTTCTTT.

The rearrangement links TRBV7-8 to TRBJ1-1, with D uncertain. V was clipped by 5 bases and J by 8 bases, with 12 bases between them. Germline CDR1 reads SGHVS; CDR2 reads FQNEAQ. The CDR3 spans 12 residues. The CDR3 nucleotides are TGTGCCAGCAGCCCGACCGGGATAGAAGCTTTCTTT. It specifies CASSPTGIEAFF.

The V call is TRBV11-3, the J call TRBJ2-5; D is perhaps TRBD1 (6 bases). V was cut by 5 bases and J by 0 bases, with 10 bases left in between. The germline V gene encodes CDR1 SGHNT and CDR2 YENEEA. The CDR3 is 14 residues long. CDR3 DNA: TGTGCCAGCAGCGTACAGGGTAACCAAGAGACCCAGTACTTC. Amino acid sequence: CASSVQGNQETQYF.

The CDR3 sequence: CASSHPGRDPEAFF. Here the CDR3 DNA reads TGCGCCAGCAGTCACCCCGGCCGGGACCCTGAAGCTTTCTTT. The chain combines TRBV23-1 with TRBJ1-1; tentative D call: TRBD1 (5 bases). TRBV23-1 is marked as an open reading frame, function uncertain. Trimming removed 3 bases from V and 6 bases from J, with 14 bases in between. This CDR3 has 14 amino acids.

The chain joins TRBV7-9 to TRBJ2-7, with TRBD1 identical over 10 bases. J lost 0 bases, V lost 5 bases, and 4 bases had no gene match. Germline V gene lookup returns CDR1 SEHNR and CDR2 FQNEAQ (reference sequence). CDR3 length equals 15 residues. CDR3: CASSRQGASSYEQYF. Written as DNA, the CDR3 is TGTGCCAGCAGCAGACAGGGGGCGAGCTCCTACGAGCAGTACTTC.

The V gene is TRBV11-3, the J gene TRBJ2-1; maybe TRBD2 (7 bases). Trimming pared 2 bases from V and 4 bases from J, leaving 15 bases between. CDR3 length equals 16 residues. Germline V gene lookup returns CDR1 SGHNT and CDR2 YENEEA. The CDR3 loop is CASSLIRGASYNEQFF. The DNA for the CDR3 is TGTGCCAGCAGCTTAATACGGGGGGCCTCTTACAATGAGCAGTTCTTC.

The CDR3 reads CASSHPRTGETYEQYF. The CDR3 nucleotides read TGCGCCAGCAGCCACCCTCGGACAGGGGAAACCTACGAGCAGTACTTC. This chain uses TRBV4-3 with TRBJ2-5; 9 bases map to TRBD1. Judging by the DNA end, TRBJ2-7 fits better; the J call may be wrong. This CDR3 has 16 residues. The germline CDR1 and CDR2 sequences are LGHNA and YSLEER.

This clone appeared a single time. The V call is TRBV27, the J call TRBJ1-5, with D possibly matching TRBD1 (5 bases). The CDR3 contains 18 residues. From germline, CDR1 is MNHEY and CDR2 SMNVEV (reference sequence). Trimming stripped 3 bases from V and 6 bases from J, with 24 bases between. This CDR3 is CASSFSGRGRHGTQPQHF. In nucleotides, the CDR3 is TGTGCCAGCAGTTTTTCCGGTCGAGGGAGGCACGGGACTCAGCCCCAGCATTTT.

The CDR3 DNA sequence: TGTGCCACCAGCAGAGTCGGGACACCAAAAGAGACCCAGTACTTC. This translates into CATSRVGTPKETQYF. The chain carries TRBV15 and TRBJ2-5; a weak D match, TRBD1 (6 bases). The CDR3 is 15 residues long. Per germline, CDR1 LNHNV and CDR2 YYDKDF (reference sequence). V gave up 1 base and J gave up 3 bases, with 12 bases separating them.

This sequence joins TRBV5-4 and TRBJ2-1; 9 bases align to TRBD2. Germline assignment: CDR1 SGHNT and CDR2 YYREEE (reference sequence). This CDR3 is 17 amino acids long. V dropped 0 bases and J dropped 4; count of bases not matched to a gene: 8. CDR3 DNA: TGTGCCAGCAGCTTGGGTGGTGGCGGGGGGGCTTACAATGAGCAGTTCTTC. As protein: CASSLGGGGGAYNEQFF.

Details on this clone: The junction departs from the called germline gene at one end, perhaps through a read error. CDR3 amino acids: CASSFEERGYNEQLF. The CDR3 coding sequence is TGCGCCAGCAGCTTTGAAGAAAGGGGCTACAATGAGCAGCTCTTC. The chain links TRBV5-1 to TRBJ2-1, with D tentatively TRBD1 (5 bases). The CDR3 totals 15 residues. CDR1 and CDR2 from the germline V gene are SGHRS and YFSETQ.

The chain has TRBV5-8 and TRBJ2-1; D call uncertain. Germline V gives CDR1 SGHTS, CDR2 YDEGEE. The ends were cut back, 7 bases at V and 4 bases at J, with 12 bases in the middle. The CDR3 extends over 13 amino acids. CDR3 sequence reads: CASPVWQYNEQFF. The CDR3 DNA is TGTGCCAGCCCAGTTTGGCAGTACAATGAGCAGTTCTTC.

This sequence joins TRBV6-1 and TRBJ2-2; the match to TRBD1 covers 8 bases. The CDR3 has 15 amino acids. V was clipped by 4 bases and J by 2 bases; unmatched bases: 3. Germline CDR1 and CDR2: MNHNS and SASEGT. CDR3 protein: CASSGTGFNTGELFF. The DNA of the CDR3 is TGTGCCAGCAGTGGGACAGGGTTTAACACCGGGGAGCTGTTTTTT.

The chain carries TRBV30 and TRBJ2-2; 8 bases align to TRBD2. J was trimmed by 2 bases and V by 0 bases; bases with no gene match: 5. The CDR3 loop spans 16 amino acids. Germline CDR1 GTSNPN, CDR2 SVGIG (reference sequence). CDR3 bases: TGTGCCTGGAGTGTACTACTAGCGGCCAACACCGGGGAGCTGTTTTTT. Protein sequence: CAWSVLLAANTGELFF.

The chain couples TRBV5-6 to TRBJ2-7; TRBD1 aligns across 7 bases. V lost 6 bases to trimming and J lost 7 bases; unmatched junction nucleotides: 22. The CDR3 is 17 amino acids. Germline CDR1 reads SGHDT; CDR2 reads YYEEEE. CDR3 sequence (DNA): TGTGCCAGCACATTCCAACCCCGGGACAGTCAACACGTAGAGCAGTACTTC. As protein: CASTFQPRDSQHVEQYF.

This clone came up a few times. The chain combines TRBV5-1 with TRBJ1-4; weak D call: TRBD1 (5 bases). V shed 0 bases and J shed 5 bases, with 5 bases lying between them. This CDR3 has 13 amino acids. Germline V gene lookup returns CDR1 SGHRS and CDR2 YFSETQ. CDR3: CASSLDRNEKLFF. CDR3 bases: TGCGCCAGCAGCTTGGACAGGAATGAAAAACTGTTTTTT.

This clone has more than one count but fewer than ten. This sequence joins TRBV4-1 and TRBJ1-4; 10 bases agree with TRBD1. Germline loops: CDR1 MGHRA, CDR2 YSYEKL. The CDR3 extends over 16 amino acids. After removal of 3 bases from V and 4 bases from J, the junction contained 5 bases not matched to a gene. The DNA for the CDR3 is TGCGCCAGCAGCCAGGGACAGGGGATCAATAATGAAAAACTGTTTTTT. Its translation is CASSQGQGINNEKLFF.

The CDR3 DNA reads as TGTGCCAGCCTGGGGGGGAGGACTGGAAACACCATATATTTT. Its protein is CASLGGRTGNTIYF. The chain employs TRBV28 and TRBJ1-3; D may be TRBD1 (5 bases). CDR1 is MDHEN, CDR2 SYDVKM, per germline. This CDR3 is built from 14 residues. The ends were cut back, 8 bases at V and 2 bases at J, with 13 bases in the middle.

This sequence joins TRBV5-1 and TRBJ2-2; D remains ambiguous. Germline CDR1 reads SGHRS; CDR2 reads YFSETQ. CDR3 length equals 14 residues. V was pared by 2 bases and J by 1 base, with 6 bases between. CDR3 sequence (DNA): TGCGCCAGCAGCTTTGCCGGGAACACCGGGGAGCTGTTTTTT. This encodes CASSFAGNTGELFF.

The rearrangement uses TRBV7-2 and TRBJ2-1; the D gene is possibly TRBD2 (5 bases). From germline, CDR1 is SGHTA and CDR2 FQGNSA. The length of the CDR3 is 13 residues. The ends were cut back, 5 bases at V and 5 bases at J, with 10 bases in the middle. As DNA, the CDR3 is TGTGCCAGCAGCCCTAGCTCACACAATGAGCAGTTCTTC. The encoded protein is CASSPSSHNEQFF.